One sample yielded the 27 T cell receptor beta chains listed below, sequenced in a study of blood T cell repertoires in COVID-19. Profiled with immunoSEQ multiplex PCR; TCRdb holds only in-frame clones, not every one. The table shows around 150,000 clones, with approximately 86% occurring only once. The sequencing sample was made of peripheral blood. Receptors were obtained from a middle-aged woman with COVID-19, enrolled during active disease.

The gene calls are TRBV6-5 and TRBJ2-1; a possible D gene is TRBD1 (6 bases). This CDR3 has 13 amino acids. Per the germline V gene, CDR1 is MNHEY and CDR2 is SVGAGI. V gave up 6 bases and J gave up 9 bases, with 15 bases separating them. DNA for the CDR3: TGTGCCAGCAGGGTGCGCGAAGGGGGTGAGCAGTTCTTC. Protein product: CASRVREGGEQFF.

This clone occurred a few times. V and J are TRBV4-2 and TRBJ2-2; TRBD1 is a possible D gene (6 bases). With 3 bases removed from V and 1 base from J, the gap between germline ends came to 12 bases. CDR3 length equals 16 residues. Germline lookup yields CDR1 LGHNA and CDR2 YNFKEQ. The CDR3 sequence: CASSQVKQGNTGELFF. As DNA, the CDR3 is TGTGCCAGCAGCCAGGTTAAACAGGGGAACACCGGGGAGCTGTTTTTT.

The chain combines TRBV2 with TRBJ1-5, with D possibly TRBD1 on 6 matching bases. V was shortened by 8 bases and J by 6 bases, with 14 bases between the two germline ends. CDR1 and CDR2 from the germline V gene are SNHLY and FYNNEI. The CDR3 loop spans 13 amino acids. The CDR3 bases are TGTGCCAGCTCCGGGACATCCGTTCAGCCCCAGCATTTT. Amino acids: CASSGTSVQPQHF.

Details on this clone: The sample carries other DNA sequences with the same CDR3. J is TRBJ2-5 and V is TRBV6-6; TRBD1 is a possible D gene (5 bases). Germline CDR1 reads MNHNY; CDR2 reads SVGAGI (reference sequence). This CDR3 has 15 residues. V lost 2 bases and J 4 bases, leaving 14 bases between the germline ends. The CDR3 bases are TGTGCCAGCAGTTACGGGCAGGGTAGAGGAGAGACCCAGTACTTC. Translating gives CASSYGQGRGETQYF.

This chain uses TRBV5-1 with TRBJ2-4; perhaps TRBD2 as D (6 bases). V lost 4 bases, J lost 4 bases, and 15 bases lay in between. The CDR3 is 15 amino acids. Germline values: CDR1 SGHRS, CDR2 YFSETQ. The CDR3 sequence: CASSGVGGGKNIQYF. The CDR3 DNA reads TGCGCCAGCAGCGGAGTTGGGGGAGGTAAAAACATTCAGTACTTC.

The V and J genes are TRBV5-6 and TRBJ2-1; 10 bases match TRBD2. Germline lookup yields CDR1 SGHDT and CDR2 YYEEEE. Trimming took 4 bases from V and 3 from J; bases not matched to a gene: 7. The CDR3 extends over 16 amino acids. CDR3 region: CASSAGTSVSYNEQFF. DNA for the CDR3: TGTGCCAGCAGCGCCGGGACTAGCGTTAGCTACAATGAGCAGTTCTTC.

Here the CDR3 DNA reads TGTGCCAGCTCGCGGGGGGTAGAGGCTGAAGCTTTCTTT. This translates into CASSRGVEAEAFF. V and J are TRBV28 and TRBJ1-1, with D perhaps TRBD1 (5 bases). In germline, CDR1 is MDHEN, CDR2 SYDVKM. V dropped 8 bases and J dropped 6 bases, with 16 bases sitting between them. CDR3 length: 13 residues.

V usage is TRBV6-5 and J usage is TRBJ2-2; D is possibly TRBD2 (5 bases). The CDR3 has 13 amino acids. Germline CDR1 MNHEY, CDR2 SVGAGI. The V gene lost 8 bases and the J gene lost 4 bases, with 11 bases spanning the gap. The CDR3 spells CASQTTPTGELFF. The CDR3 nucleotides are TGTGCCAGCCAGACTACCCCCACCGGGGAGCTGTTTTTT.

The CDR3 loop is CATGWPGAGANVLTF. The CDR3 bases are TGTGCCACCGGTTGGCCGGGAGCTGGGGCCAACGTCCTGACTTTC. The chain is built from TRBV15 and TRBJ2-6, with D tentatively TRBD2 (6 bases). Trimming left V 8 bases short and J 2 bases short, with 13 bases between. The germline gives CDR1 LNHNV, CDR2 YYDKDF (reference sequence). The CDR3 spans 15 residues.

CDR3: CASSPELNTEAFF. CDR3 DNA: TGTGCCAGCAGTCCAGAACTGAACACTGAAGCTTTCTTT. The chain combines TRBV12-3 or TRBV12-4 with TRBJ1-1; D remains unclear. The CDR3 is 13 amino acids. Trimming took off 5 bases at V and 0 bases at J, with 7 bases between the two ends.

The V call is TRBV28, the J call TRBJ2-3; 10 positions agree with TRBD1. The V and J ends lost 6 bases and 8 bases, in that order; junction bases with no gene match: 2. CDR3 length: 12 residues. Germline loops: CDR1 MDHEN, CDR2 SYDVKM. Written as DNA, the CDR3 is TGTGCCAGCAGGACAGGGGGCACTACGCAGTATTTT. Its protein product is CASRTGGTTQYF.

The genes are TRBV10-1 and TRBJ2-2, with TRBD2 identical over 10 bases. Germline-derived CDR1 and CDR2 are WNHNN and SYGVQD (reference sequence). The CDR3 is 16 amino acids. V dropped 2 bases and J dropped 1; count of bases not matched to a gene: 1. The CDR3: CASSEASGGNTGELFF. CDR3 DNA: TGCGCCAGCAGTGAGGCTAGCGGGGGGAACACCGGGGAGCTGTTTTTT.

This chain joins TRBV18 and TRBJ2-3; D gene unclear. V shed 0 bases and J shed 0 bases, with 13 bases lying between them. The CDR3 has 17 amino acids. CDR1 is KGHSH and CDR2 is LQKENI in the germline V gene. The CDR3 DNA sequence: TGTGCCAGCTCACCACCATTAAAACCCACTAGCACAGATACGCAGTATTTT. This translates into CASSPPLKPTSTDTQYF.

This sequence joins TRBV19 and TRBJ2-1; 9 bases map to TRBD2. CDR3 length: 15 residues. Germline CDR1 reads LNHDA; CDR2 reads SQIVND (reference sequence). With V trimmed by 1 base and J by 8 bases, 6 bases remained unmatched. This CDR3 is CASSIAAGGRHEQFF. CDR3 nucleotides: TGTGCCAGTAGTATAGCGGCGGGGGGGCGCCATGAGCAGTTCTTC. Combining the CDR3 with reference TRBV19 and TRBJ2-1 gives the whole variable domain DGGITQSPKYLFRKEGQNVTLSCEQNLNHDAMYWYRQDPGQGLRLIYYSQIVNDFQKGDIAEGYSVSREKKESFPLTVTSAQKNPTAFYLCASSIAAGGRHEQFFGPGTRLTVL.

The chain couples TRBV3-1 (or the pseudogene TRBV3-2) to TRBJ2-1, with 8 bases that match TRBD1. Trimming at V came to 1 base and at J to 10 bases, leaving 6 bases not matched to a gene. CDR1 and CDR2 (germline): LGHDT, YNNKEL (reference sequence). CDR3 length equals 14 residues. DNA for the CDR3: TGTGCCAGCAGCCAAGCCTCAGGGGGCCGGGAGCAGTTCTTC. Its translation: CASSQASGGREQFF.

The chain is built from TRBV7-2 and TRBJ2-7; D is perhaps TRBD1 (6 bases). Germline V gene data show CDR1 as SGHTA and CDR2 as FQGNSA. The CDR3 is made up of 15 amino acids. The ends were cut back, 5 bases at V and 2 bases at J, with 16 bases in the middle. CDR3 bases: TGTGCCAGCAGCCCAGGGGTCCTAACGACCTACGAGCAGTACTTC. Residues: CASSPGVLTTYEQYF.

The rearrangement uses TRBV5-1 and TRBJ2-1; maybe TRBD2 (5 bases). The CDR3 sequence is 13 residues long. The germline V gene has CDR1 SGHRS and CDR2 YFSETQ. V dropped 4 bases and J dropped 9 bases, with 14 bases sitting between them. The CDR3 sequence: CASSPDLLSEQFF. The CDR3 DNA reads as TGCGCCAGCAGCCCGGACTTGCTCAGTGAGCAGTTCTTC.

DNA for the CDR3: TGTGCCAGCGACAGGGCCCCCTATGGCTACACCTTC. Its protein is CASDRAPYGYTF. The J gene is TRBJ1-2, the V gene TRBV2; 7 bases are a match to TRBD1. V lost 8 bases to trimming and J lost 4 bases; unmatched junction nucleotides: 4. Germline CDR1 SNHLY, CDR2 FYNNEI. The CDR3 length is 12 residues.

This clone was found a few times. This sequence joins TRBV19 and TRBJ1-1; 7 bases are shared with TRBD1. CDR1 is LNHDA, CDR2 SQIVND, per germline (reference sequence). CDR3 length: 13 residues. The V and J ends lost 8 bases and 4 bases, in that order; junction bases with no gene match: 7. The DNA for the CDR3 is TGTGCCAGTCATATTCAGGGGGGCACTGAAGCTTTCTTT. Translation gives CASHIQGGTEAFF. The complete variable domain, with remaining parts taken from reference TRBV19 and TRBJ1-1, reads DGGITQSPKYLFRKEGQNVTLSCEQNLNHDAMYWYRQDPGQGLRLIYYSQIVNDFQKGDIAEGYSVSREKKESFPLTVTSAQKNPTAFYLCASHIQGGTEAFFGQGTRLTVV.

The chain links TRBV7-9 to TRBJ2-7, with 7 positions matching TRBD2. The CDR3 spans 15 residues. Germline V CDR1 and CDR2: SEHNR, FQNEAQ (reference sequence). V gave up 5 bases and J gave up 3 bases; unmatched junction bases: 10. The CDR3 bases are TGTGCCAGCAGCCCCACGGGCGGGGGAAACTACGAGCAGTACGTC. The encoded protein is CASSPTGGGNYEQYV.

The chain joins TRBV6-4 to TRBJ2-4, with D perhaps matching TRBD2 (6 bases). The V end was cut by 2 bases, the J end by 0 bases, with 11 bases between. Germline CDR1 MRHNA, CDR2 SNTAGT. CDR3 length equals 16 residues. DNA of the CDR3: TGTGCCAGCAGTGACGGGGTAGCGGTAGCCAAAAACATTCAGTACTTC. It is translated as CASSDGVAVAKNIQYF.

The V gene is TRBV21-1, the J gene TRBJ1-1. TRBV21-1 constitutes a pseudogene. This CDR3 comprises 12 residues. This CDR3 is CASSPRCTEAFF. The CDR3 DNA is TGTGCCAGCAGCCCCCGTTGCACTGAAGCTTTCTTT.

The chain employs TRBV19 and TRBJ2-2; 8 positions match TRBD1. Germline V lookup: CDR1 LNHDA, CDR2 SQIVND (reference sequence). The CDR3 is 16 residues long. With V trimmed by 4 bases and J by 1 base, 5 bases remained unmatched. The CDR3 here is CASSKRTGLNTGELFF. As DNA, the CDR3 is TGTGCCAGTAGTAAGCGGACAGGGCTGAACACCGGGGAGCTGTTTTTT.

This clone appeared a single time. Here the CDR3 DNA reads TGTGCCAGCAGTTTCTGGGCAGGCCGGCAAGAGACCCAGTACTTC. Translated: CASSFWAGRQETQYF. The rearrangement links TRBV27 to TRBJ2-5; no definite D call. Trimming removed 3 bases from V and 2 bases from J, with 13 bases in between. Looked up from germline, CDR1 is MNHEY and CDR2 is SMNVEV (reference sequence). This CDR3 is built from 15 residues.

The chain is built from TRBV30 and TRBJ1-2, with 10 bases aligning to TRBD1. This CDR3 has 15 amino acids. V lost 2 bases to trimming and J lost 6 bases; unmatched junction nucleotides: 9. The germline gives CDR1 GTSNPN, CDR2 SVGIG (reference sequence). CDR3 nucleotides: TGTGCCTGGAGTAATCTGGGACAGGGGTCCGATGGCTACACCTTC. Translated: CAWSNLGQGSDGYTF.

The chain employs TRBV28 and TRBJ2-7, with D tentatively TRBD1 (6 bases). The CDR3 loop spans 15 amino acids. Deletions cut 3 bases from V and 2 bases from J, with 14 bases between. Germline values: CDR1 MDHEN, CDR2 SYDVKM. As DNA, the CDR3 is TGTGCCAGCAGTTTGGGGGTAGGACAGACCTACGAGCAGTACGTC. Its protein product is CASSLGVGQTYEQYV.

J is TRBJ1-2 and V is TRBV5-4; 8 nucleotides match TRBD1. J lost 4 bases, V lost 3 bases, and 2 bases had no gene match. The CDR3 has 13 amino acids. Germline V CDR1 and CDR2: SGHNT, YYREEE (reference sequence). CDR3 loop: CASSSGQVYGYTF. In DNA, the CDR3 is TGTGCCAGCAGCTCGGGACAGGTCTATGGCTACACCTTC.